This T cell receptor (beta chain) was observed in a study of T cells after yellow fever vaccination. CDR3 length: 16 residues. Deletions cut 1 base from V and 4 bases from J, with 15 bases between. One entry per CDR3 protein results from TCRdb running MiXCR on the 5' RACE reads. The sample lists some 240,000 distinct CDR3 sequences, around 3.5% occurring once. This clonotype showed up many times. The clonotype was recovered from a man between 18 and 29 years old who received the YFV17D yellow fever vaccine. The chain is built from TRBV12-3 or TRBV12-4 and TRBJ2-3; D may be TRBD1 (7 bases). The sample consisted of PBMCs, taken 15 days after the yellow fever booster vaccination. The CDR3: CASSLGSGGLSDTQYF. DNA of the CDR3: TGTGCCAGCAGTTTAGGGTCAGGGGGGCTGTCAGATACGCAGTATTTT.